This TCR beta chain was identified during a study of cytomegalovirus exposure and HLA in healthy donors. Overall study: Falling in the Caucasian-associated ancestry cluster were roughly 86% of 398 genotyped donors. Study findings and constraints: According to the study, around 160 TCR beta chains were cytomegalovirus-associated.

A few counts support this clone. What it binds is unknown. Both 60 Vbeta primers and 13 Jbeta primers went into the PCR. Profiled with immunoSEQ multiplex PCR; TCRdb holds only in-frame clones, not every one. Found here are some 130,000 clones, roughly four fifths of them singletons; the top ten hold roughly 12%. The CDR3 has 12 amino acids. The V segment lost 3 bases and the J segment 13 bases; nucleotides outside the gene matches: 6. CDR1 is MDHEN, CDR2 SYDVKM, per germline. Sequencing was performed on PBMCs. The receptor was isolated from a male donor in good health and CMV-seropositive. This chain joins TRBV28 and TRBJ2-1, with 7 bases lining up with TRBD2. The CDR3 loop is CASSLTSQPQFF. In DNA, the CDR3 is TGTGCCAGCAGTTTGACTAGCCAACCTCAGTTCTTC.